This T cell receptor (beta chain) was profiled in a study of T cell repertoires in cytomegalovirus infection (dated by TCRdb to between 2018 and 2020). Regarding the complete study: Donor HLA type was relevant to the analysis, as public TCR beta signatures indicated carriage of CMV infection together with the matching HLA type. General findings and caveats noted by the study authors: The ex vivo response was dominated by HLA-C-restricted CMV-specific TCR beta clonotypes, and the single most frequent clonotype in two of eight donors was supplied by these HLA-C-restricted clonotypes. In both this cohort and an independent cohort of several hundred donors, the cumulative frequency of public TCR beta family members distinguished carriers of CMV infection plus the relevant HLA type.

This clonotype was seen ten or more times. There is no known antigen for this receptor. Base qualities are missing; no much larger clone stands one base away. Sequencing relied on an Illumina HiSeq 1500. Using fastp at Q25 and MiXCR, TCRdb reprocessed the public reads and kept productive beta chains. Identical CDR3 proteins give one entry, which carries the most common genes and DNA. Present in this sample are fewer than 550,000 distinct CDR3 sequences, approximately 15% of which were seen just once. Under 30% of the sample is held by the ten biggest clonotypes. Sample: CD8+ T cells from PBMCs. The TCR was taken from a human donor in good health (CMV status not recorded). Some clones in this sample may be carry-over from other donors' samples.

In nucleotides, the sequence is TGTGCCAGCAGTTTAGAGGGGAGCGTAAGGTCACCCCTCCACTTT. This encodes CASSLEGSVRSPLHF. The chain couples TRBV27 to TRBJ1-6; the D region possibly corresponds to TRBD1 (5 bases align). The CDR3 has 15 amino acids, counting the end cysteine and phenylalanine. Only CDR3 DNA remains: 45 bases, in frame from the first base. The trim is 2 bases for V and 10 bases for J, with a gap of 15 bases between the germline ends. The germline V gene (reference sequence) provides CDR1 MNHEY and CDR2 SMNVEV.